This TCR beta chain was identified during a study of T cell changes during pregnancy in multiple sclerosis. TCRdb's table, derived via immunoSEQ multiplex PCR, lists solely in-frame clones and lacks some. The sample yields 40,000 to 50,000 clones, about nine tenths seen once. The receptor was isolated from a female donor in good health, enrolled as a control in a pregnancy study. This specimen was CD4+ T cells from peripheral blood mononuclear cells, taken after pregnancy.

CDR3 residues: CASSLYRESSYNEQFF. CDR3 in DNA: TGTGCCAGCAGCTTATACCGGGAAAGCTCCTACAATGAGCAGTTCTTC. The rearrangement links TRBV5-6 to TRBJ2-1; perhaps TRBD2 as D (5 bases). Trimming removed 2 bases from V and 0 bases from J, with 12 bases in between. This CDR3 has 16 amino acids. Germline V gives CDR1 SGHDT, CDR2 YYEEEE.